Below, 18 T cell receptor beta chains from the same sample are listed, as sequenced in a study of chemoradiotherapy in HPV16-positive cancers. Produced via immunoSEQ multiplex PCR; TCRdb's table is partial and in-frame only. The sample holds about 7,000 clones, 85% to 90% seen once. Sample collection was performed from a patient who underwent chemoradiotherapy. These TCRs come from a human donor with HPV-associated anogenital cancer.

Here the CDR3 reads CASSQVGLAGGPHEQFF. In DNA form, the CDR3 reads TGTGCCAGCAGCCAAGTGGGACTAGCGGGGGGGCCGCATGAGCAGTTCTTC. The chain joins TRBV4-2 to TRBJ2-1; the match to TRBD2 covers 16 bases. The V and J ends lost 1 base and 8 bases, in that order; junction bases with no gene match: 5. CDR3 length equals 17 residues. CDR1 and CDR2 (germline): LGHNA, YNFKEQ.

This CDR3 is CASSPGGASGELFF. The CDR3 bases are TGCGCCAGCAGTCCAGGGGGCGCTTCCGGGGAGCTGTTTTTT. The V and J genes are TRBV5-1 and TRBJ2-2, with 8 bases identical to TRBD1. With 5 bases clipped from V and 6 bases from J, the junction kept 6 bases outside the gene matches. Germline CDR1 SGHRS, CDR2 YFSETQ. The CDR3 consists of 14 residues.

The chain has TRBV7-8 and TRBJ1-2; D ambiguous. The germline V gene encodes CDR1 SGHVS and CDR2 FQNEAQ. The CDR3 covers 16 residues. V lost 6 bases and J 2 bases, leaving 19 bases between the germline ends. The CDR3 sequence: CASRARGGGMNYGYTF. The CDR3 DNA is TGTGCCAGCAGGGCCCGGGGAGGAGGGATGAACTATGGCTACACCTTC.

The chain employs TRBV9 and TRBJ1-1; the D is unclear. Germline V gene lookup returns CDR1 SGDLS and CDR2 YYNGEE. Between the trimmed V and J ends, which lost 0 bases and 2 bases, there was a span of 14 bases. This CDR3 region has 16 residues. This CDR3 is CASSVVPGSLNTEAFF. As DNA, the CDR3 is TGTGCCAGCAGCGTAGTCCCGGGATCCTTAAACACTGAAGCTTTCTTT.

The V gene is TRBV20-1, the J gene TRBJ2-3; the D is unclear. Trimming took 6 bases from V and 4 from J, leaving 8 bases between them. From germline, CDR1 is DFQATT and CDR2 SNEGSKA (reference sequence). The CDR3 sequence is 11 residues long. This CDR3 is CSAFGPDTQYF. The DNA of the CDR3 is TGCAGTGCCTTCGGTCCAGATACGCAGTATTTT.

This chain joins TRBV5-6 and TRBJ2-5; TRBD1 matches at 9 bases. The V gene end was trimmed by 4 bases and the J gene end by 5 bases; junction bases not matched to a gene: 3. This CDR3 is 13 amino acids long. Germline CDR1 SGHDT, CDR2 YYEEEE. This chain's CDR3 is CASSLTGGETQYF. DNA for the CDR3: TGTGCCAGCAGCCTGACAGGGGGGGAGACCCAGTACTTC.

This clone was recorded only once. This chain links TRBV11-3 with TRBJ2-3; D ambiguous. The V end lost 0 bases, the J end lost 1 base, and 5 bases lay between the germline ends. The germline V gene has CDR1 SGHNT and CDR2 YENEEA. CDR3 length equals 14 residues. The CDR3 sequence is CASSLDLGTDTQYF. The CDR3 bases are TGTGCCAGCAGCTTAGATCTGGGCACAGATACGCAGTATTTT. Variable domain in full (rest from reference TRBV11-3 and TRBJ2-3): EAGVVQSPRYKIIEKKQPVAFWCNPISGHNTLYWYLQNLGQGPELLIRYENEEAVDDSQLPKDRFSAERLKGVDSTLKIQPAELGDSAVYLCASSLDLGTDTQYFGPGTRLTVL.

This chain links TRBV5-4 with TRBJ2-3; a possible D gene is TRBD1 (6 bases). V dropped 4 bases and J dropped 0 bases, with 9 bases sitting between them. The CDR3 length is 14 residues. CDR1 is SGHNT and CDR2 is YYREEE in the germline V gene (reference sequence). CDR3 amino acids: CASSHRASTDTQYF. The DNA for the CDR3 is TGTGCCAGCAGCCACAGGGCTAGCACAGATACGCAGTATTTT.

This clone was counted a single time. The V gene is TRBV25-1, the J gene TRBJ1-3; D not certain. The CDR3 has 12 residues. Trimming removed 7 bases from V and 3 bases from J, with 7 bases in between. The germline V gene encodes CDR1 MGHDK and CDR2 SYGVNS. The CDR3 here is CASNHDGNTIYF. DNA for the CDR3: TGTGCCAGCAACCACGATGGAAACACCATATATTTT.

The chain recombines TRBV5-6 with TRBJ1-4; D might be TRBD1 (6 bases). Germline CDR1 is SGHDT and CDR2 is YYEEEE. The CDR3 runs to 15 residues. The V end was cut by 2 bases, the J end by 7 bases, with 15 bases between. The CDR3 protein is CASSFRSGAGEKLFF. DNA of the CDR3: TGTGCCAGCAGCTTTAGATCAGGGGCTGGTGAAAAACTGTTTTTT.

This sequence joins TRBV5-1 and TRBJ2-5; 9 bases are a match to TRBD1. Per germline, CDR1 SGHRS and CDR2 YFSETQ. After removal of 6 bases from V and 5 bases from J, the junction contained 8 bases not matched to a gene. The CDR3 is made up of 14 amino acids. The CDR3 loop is CASIRGTGSETQYF. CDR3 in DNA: TGCGCCAGCATAAGGGGGACAGGGTCTGAGACCCAGTACTTC.

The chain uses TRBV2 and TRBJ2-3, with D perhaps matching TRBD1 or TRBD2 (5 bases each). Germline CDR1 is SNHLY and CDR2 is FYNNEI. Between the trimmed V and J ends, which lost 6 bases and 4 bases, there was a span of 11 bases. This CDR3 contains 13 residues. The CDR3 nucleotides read TGTGCCAGCAGGGGACCGGGTGCAGATACGCAGTATTTT. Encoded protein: CASRGPGADTQYF.

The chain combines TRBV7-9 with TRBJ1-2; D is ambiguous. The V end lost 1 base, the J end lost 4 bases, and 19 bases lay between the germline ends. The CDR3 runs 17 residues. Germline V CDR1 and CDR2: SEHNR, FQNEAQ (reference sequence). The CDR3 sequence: CASSLGPRLTSPYGYTF. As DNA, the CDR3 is TGTGCCAGCAGCTTAGGTCCAAGGTTAACTTCCCCCTATGGCTACACCTTC.

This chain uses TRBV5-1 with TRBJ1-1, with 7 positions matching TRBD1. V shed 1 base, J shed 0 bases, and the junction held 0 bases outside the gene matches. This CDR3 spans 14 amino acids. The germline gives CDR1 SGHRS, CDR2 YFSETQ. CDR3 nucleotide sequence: TGCGCCAGCAGCTTGCAGGGGGTGAACACTGAAGCTTTCTTT. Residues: CASSLQGVNTEAFF. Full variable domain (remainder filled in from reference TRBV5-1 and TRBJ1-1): KAGVTQTPRYLIKTRGQQVTLSCSPISGHRSVSWYQQTPGQGLQFLFEYFSETQRNKGNFPGRFSGRQFSNSRSEMNVSTLELGDSALYLCASSLQGVNTEAFFGQGTRLTVV.

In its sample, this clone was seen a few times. CDR3 DNA sequence: TGTGCCAGCAGTGAACAAAGACAGAACACTGAAGCTTTCTTT. It yields the protein CASSEQRQNTEAFF. The rearrangement uses TRBV6-1 and TRBJ1-1; the D is unclear. This CDR3 is 14 amino acids long. The V gene lost 2 bases and the J gene lost 1 base, with 8 bases spanning the gap. Germline CDR1 reads MNHNS; CDR2 reads SASEGT.

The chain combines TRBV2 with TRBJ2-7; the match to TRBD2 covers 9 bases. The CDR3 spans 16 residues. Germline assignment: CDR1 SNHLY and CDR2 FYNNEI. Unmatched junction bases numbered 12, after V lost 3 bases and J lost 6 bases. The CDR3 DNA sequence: TGTGCCAGCAGTGAGGGTCTAGCGGGACTCCGCGCCGAGCAGTACTTC. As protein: CASSEGLAGLRAEQYF.

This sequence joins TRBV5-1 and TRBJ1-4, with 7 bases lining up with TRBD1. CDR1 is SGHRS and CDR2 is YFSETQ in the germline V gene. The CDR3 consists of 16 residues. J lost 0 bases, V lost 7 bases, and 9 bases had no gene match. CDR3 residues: CASRETGLATNEKLFF. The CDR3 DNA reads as TGCGCCAGCCGAGAGACAGGGCTCGCAACTAATGAAAAACTGTTTTTT.

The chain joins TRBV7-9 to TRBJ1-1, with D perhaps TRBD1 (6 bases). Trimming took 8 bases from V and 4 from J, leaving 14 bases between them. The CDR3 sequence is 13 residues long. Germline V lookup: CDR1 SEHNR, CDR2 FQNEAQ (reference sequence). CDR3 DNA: TGTGCCAGCCTCAAGCCAGGGGCCACTGAAGCTTTCTTT. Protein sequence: CASLKPGATEAFF. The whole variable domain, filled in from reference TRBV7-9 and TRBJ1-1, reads DTGVSQNPRHKITKRGQNVTFRCDPISEHNRLYWYRQTLGQGPEFLTYFQNEAQLEKSRLLSDRFSAERPKGSFSTLEIQRTEQGDSAMYLCASLKPGATEAFFGQGTRLTVV.